What follows are 8 T cell receptor beta chains derived from one specimen sequenced in a study of siplizumab effects on memory and regulatory T cells. Assay used: immunoSEQ multiplex PCR; TCRdb lists only in-frame clones, some missing. The table shows about 100,000 clones, with roughly 93% occurring only once. Source material: non-Treg CD4+ T cells sorted from blood. These receptors originate from a human donor in good health.

This chain joins TRBV5-1 and TRBJ2-1; 9 bases map to TRBD2. This CDR3 comprises 17 residues. CDR1 is SGHRS and CDR2 is YFSETQ in the germline V gene. With 0 bases clipped from V and 6 bases from J, the junction kept 10 bases outside the gene matches. The CDR3 sequence is CASSLGTSGFTANEQFF. As DNA, the CDR3 is TGCGCCAGCAGCTTGGGCACTAGCGGGTTCACGGCCAATGAGCAGTTCTTC.

The chain links TRBV6-6 to TRBJ2-7; D perhaps matches TRBD1 (6 bases). The germline V gene encodes CDR1 MNHNY and CDR2 SVGAGI (reference sequence). Trimming stripped 2 bases from V and 2 bases from J, with 13 bases between. This CDR3 is 15 amino acids long. CDR3 sequence reads: CASSYPRQATYEQYF. The CDR3 DNA follows: TGTGCCAGCAGTTACCCGAGACAGGCTACCTACGAGCAGTACTTC.

This clone was seen just once. The chain couples TRBV2 to TRBJ2-2; 10 bases agree with TRBD2. CDR3 length equals 15 residues. CDR1 is SNHLY, CDR2 FYNNEI, per germline. V was pared by 7 bases and J by 8 bases, with 10 bases of the junction left unmatched. CDR3 protein: CASNYLAGVTGELFF. For the CDR3, the DNA is TGTGCCAGCAACTATCTAGCGGGAGTAACTGGGGAGCTGTTTTTT.

The genes are TRBV10-1 and TRBJ2-3; TRBD2 aligns across 13 bases. With 4 bases clipped from V and 1 base from J, the junction kept 8 bases outside the gene matches. This CDR3 has 18 amino acids. The germline V gene encodes CDR1 WNHNN and CDR2 SYGVQD (reference sequence). The CDR3 nucleotides are TGCGCCAGCAGTGGTAGACTAGCGGGAGGTGTTCGCACAGATACGCAGTATTTT. Translated, it gives CASSGRLAGGVRTDTQYF.

This chain connects TRBV4-1 to TRBJ1-2; D call uncertain. Germline V lookup: CDR1 MGHRA, CDR2 YSYEKL. With 0 bases removed from V and 1 base from J, the gap between germline ends came to 15 bases. The CDR3 sequence is 17 residues long. The CDR3 region is CASSQEPNLSNNYGYTF. The CDR3 nucleotides are TGCGCCAGCAGCCAAGAACCAAACCTTTCAAATAACTATGGCTACACCTTC.

Written as DNA, the CDR3 is TGTGCCAGCAGTGACGTTTGGGACAGGGCTAACTATGGCTACACCTTC. Translation gives CASSDVWDRANYGYTF. The chain employs TRBV6-1 and TRBJ1-2; the match to TRBD1 covers 9 bases. V was clipped by 3 bases and J by 0 bases; unmatched bases: 5. The germline gives CDR1 MNHNS, CDR2 SASEGT. This CDR3 has 16 amino acids.

V gene TRBV7-9 combines with J gene TRBJ1-5; D might be TRBD1 (5 bases). The CDR3 extends over 15 amino acids. CDR1 is SEHNR and CDR2 is FQNEAQ in the germline V gene (reference sequence). Between the trimmed V and J ends, which lost 1 base and 4 bases, there was a span of 11 bases. The chain's CDR3 is CASSLDGGKNQPQHF. DNA for the CDR3: TGTGCCAGCAGCTTAGATGGGGGGAAAAATCAGCCCCAGCATTTT.

CDR3 amino acids: CASSPPRAIQETQYF. In DNA form, the CDR3 reads TGTGCCAGCTCACCACCGAGAGCGATACAAGAGACCCAGTACTTC. The rearrangement joins TRBV18 to TRBJ2-5, with D unclear. CDR3 length: 15 amino acids. Trimming stripped 0 bases from V and 2 bases from J, with 10 bases between. In germline, CDR1 is KGHSH, CDR2 LQKENI.